The present TCR beta chain was sequenced within a study of T cell responses to AZD1222 COVID-19 vaccine. Study-level results: Mapped onto spike, vaccine-associated CD4 TCRs spanned it and were dominant at 160-218 and 743-854. Among the donors, most were white British and more were female, and clonal diversity was possibly underestimated.

V was pared by 4 bases and J by 5 bases, with 23 bases between. This CDR3 is 17 amino acids long. CDR1 LNHDA and CDR2 SQIVND come from the germline V gene (reference sequence). Sequencing was performed with immunoSEQ multiplex PCR; in TCRdb, only in-frame clones are kept and a portion is missing. The sample contains around 110,000 clones, about 90% of which appear only once. A note on this clone: What it binds is not known.

This material consisted of peripheral blood, taken 28 days after the second AZD1222 dose. The sequence was collected from an adult who received the AZD1222 COVID-19 vaccine. This rearrangement joins TRBV19 to TRBJ2-5; D is perhaps TRBD1 (5 bases). The CDR3 region has the DNA TGTGCCAGTAGTACCACCCCATTGACAGCCCGTACGGAGACCCAGTACTTC. This translates into CASSTTPLTARTETQYF.